This TCR beta chain emerged from a study of cytomegalovirus exposure and HLA in healthy donors. General study points: After further analysis at a later stage, roughly 15,000 TCR beta sequences were associated with HLA alleles at 0.05 false discovery rate.

60 Vbeta and 13 Jbeta primers were used in PCR. Assay used: immunoSEQ multiplex PCR; TCRdb lists only in-frame clones, some missing. This table holds around 190,000 clones, 79% found once. The germline V gene encodes CDR1 WSHSY and CDR2 SAAADI. The length of the CDR3 is 20 residues. Trimming shortened V by 6 bases and J by 0 bases, and 27 bases separated the two germline ends. Of note for this clone: Its antigen is not known.

The specimen was PBMCs. The TCR comes from a woman aged 30 to 39 in good health and CMV-seropositive. The chain joins TRBV10-2 to TRBJ2-1; D might be TRBD1 or TRBD2, each matching 6 bases. The CDR3 loop reads CASSEGDWRVWASSYNEQFF. Here the CDR3 DNA reads TGCGCCAGCAGCGAGGGGGACTGGAGGGTCTGGGCCAGCTCCTACAATGAGCAGTTCTTC.